One and the same sample provided the 10 T cell receptor beta chains below, sequenced in a study of blood T cells in healthy people across ages. Primed by a sample-barcoded 5' primer and a J-beta primer mix, a second PCR proceeded for roughly 7 to 12 cycles. TCRdb redid the calling of the 5' RACE reads with MiXCR, one entry per CDR3 protein. The sample lists 660,000 or so distinct CDR3 sequences, approximately 50% occurring once. The sequenced sample consisted of blood. These receptors were obtained from a man in his 60s in good health.

The chain is built from TRBV5-1 and TRBJ2-1; tentatively, D is TRBD1 (6 bases). From germline, CDR1 is SGHRS and CDR2 YFSETQ. V lost 0 bases and J lost 5, with 9 bases in between. The CDR3 is made up of 14 amino acids. In DNA, the CDR3 is TGCGCCAGCAGCTTGGGGACAGTTAACAATGAGCAGTTCTTC. Translating gives CASSLGTVNNEQFF.

V gene TRBV27 combines with J gene TRBJ2-2; D is uncertain. The CDR3 has 16 residues. Trimming took 0 bases from V and 4 from J, leaving 12 bases between them. Germline V gene sequence: CDR1 MNHEY, CDR2 SMNVEV (reference sequence). DNA of the CDR3: TGTGCCAGCAGTTTATCTAAGGGTTTGTTCACCGGGGAGCTGTTTTTT. Translated, it gives CASSLSKGLFTGELFF.

The chain combines TRBV7-2 with TRBJ2-3; D not resolved. This CDR3 region has 14 residues. The germline V gene encodes CDR1 SGHTA and CDR2 FQGNSA. V shed 1 base and J shed 0 bases, with 5 bases lying between them. The CDR3 spells CASSLDHSTDTQYF. In DNA, the CDR3 is TGTGCCAGCAGCTTAGACCATAGCACAGATACGCAGTATTTT.

The CDR3 sequence: CASSQGQWNTEAFF. The CDR3 nucleotides are TGCGCCAGCAGCCAAGGTCAGTGGAACACTGAAGCTTTCTTT. The rearrangement links TRBV4-1 to TRBJ1-1, with unresolved D. The CDR3 is 14 amino acids. Germline values: CDR1 MGHRA, CDR2 YSYEKL. The ends were cut back, 1 base at V and 1 base at J, with 7 bases in the middle.

The rearrangement uses TRBV7-2 and TRBJ1-2; 7 bases align to TRBD1. V shed 5 bases, J shed 5 bases, and the junction held 8 bases outside the gene matches. This CDR3 contains 14 residues. Germline values: CDR1 SGHTA, CDR2 FQGNSA. In nucleotides, the CDR3 is TGTGCCAGCAGCGCTCCAGGGGGATGGTATGGCTACACCTTC. It yields the protein CASSAPGGWYGYTF.

The chain links TRBV20-1 to TRBJ2-1, with D uncertain. CDR3 size: 16 residues. Trimming shortened V by 3 bases and J by 4 bases, and 19 bases separated the two germline ends. Germline V gives CDR1 DFQATT, CDR2 SNEGSKA (reference sequence). CDR3 coding DNA: TGCAGTGCTAGCGGAACACAGAGAGCATCGTACAATGAGCAGTTCTTC. This gives the protein CSASGTQRASYNEQFF.

The CDR3 DNA reads TGTGCCAGCAGCCTGGGACTAGCGGGGCCGAATGAGCAGTTCTTC. It translates to CASSLGLAGPNEQFF. The V call is TRBV3-1, the J call TRBJ2-1; 13 bases align to TRBD2. V trimming: 4 bases; J trimming: 7 bases; junction bases outside the gene matches: 4. The germline V gene has CDR1 LGHDT and CDR2 YNNKEL (reference sequence). CDR3 size: 15 residues.

The genes are TRBV28 and TRBJ2-7; no reliable D call. Germline assignment: CDR1 MDHEN and CDR2 SYDVKM. The ends were cut back, 5 bases at V and 3 bases at J, with 11 bases in the middle. CDR3 length: 13 residues. This chain's CDR3 is CASSVGQNYEQYF. The CDR3 DNA follows: TGTGCCAGCAGTGTAGGCCAGAACTACGAGCAGTACTTC.

The CDR3 DNA follows: TGCGCCAGCAGCCAAGATTTTTGGGGCGGCCATGATACCGGACAAGAGACCCAGTACTTC. It translates to CASSQDFWGGHDTGQETQYF. The rearrangement links TRBV4-1 to TRBJ2-5, with TRBD1 as a possible D gene (5 bases). The CDR3 sequence is 20 residues long. Germline V lookup: CDR1 MGHRA, CDR2 YSYEKL. V lost 0 bases and J 2 bases, leaving 25 bases between the germline ends.

V gene TRBV4-1 combines with J gene TRBJ2-3, with 10 nucleotides matching TRBD1. Losses at the gene ends were 4 bases for V and 0 bases for J; bases not matched to a gene: 4. Germline V lookup: CDR1 MGHRA, CDR2 YSYEKL. The length of the CDR3 is 16 residues. The CDR3: CASSRGQGSSTDTQYF. CDR3 nucleotides: TGCGCCAGCAGCCGGGGACAGGGGAGCAGCACAGATACGCAGTATTTT.